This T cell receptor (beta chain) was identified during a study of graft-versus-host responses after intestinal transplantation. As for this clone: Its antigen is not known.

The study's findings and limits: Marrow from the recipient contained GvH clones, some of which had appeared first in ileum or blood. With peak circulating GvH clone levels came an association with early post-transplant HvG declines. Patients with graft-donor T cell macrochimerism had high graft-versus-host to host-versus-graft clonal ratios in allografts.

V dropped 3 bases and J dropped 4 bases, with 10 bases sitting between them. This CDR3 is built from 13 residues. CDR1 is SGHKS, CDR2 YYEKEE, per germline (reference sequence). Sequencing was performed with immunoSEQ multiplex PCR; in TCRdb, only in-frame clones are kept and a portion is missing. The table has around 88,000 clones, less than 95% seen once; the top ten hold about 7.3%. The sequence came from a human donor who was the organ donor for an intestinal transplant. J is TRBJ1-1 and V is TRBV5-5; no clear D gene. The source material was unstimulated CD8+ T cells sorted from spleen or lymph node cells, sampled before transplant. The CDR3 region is CASSWRPATEAFF. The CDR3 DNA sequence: TGTGCCAGCAGCTGGCGTCCCGCCACTGAAGCTTTCTTT.